These 8 T cell receptor beta chains were sequenced from one sample in a study of somatic mutations in cytotoxic T cells in rheumatoid arthritis. Produced via immunoSEQ multiplex PCR; TCRdb's table is partial and in-frame only. This table holds more than 15,000 clones, roughly four fifths found once. Sequenced material: CD8+ T cells sorted from blood. The receptors were gathered from an adult with rheumatoid arthritis.

This clone has just a few counts. The chain couples TRBV10-1 to TRBJ2-7; D remains ambiguous. With 4 bases removed from V and 2 bases from J, the gap between germline ends came to 6 bases. CDR3 length: 12 amino acids. The germline gives CDR1 WNHNN, CDR2 SYGVQD (reference sequence). The CDR3 DNA reads as TGCGCCAGCAGTGGACTGGCCTACGAGCAGTACTTC. Encoded protein: CASSGLAYEQYF.

The V gene is TRBV4-1, the J gene TRBJ1-2; the D gene is possibly TRBD1 (6 bases). The germline gives CDR1 MGHRA, CDR2 YSYEKL. Trimming stripped 1 base from V and 4 bases from J, with 13 bases between. The length of the CDR3 is 15 residues. The CDR3 is CASSQAPGVIYGYTF. In nucleotides, the CDR3 is TGCGCCAGCAGCCAAGCCCCAGGGGTCATCTATGGCTACACCTTC.

The chain links TRBV5-6 to TRBJ2-1; tentatively, D is TRBD2 (6 bases). This CDR3 has 13 residues. CDR1 is SGHDT, CDR2 YYEEEE, per germline. V was pared by 4 bases and J by 14 bases, with 19 bases between. CDR3 in DNA: TGTGCCAGCAGCCCCCCCATCCAGGAGCGGGAGTTCTTC. Protein sequence: CASSPPIQEREFF.

V gene TRBV18 combines with J gene TRBJ2-7; 10 bases fit TRBD1. The CDR3 covers 15 residues. The germline V gene encodes CDR1 KGHSH and CDR2 LQKENI. The ends lost 2 bases at V and 4 bases at J; junction bases unmatched: 5. CDR3 loop: CASSPSGQGIYEQYF. The DNA of the CDR3 is TGTGCCAGCTCACCATCGGGACAGGGGATTTACGAGCAGTACTTC.

The chain employs TRBV27 and TRBJ2-3; the D is unclear. Trimming shortened V by 0 bases and J by 0 bases, and 10 bases separated the two germline ends. The CDR3 has 16 residues. CDR1 MNHEY and CDR2 SMNVEV come from the germline V gene (reference sequence). CDR3 region: CASSLSGYGSTDTQYF. As DNA, the CDR3 is TGTGCCAGCAGTTTATCAGGGTACGGGAGCACAGATACGCAGTATTTT.

The chain combines TRBV5-1 with TRBJ2-1, with D perhaps given as TRBD1 or TRBD2 (6 bases each). The length of the CDR3 is 15 residues. Germline CDR1 SGHRS, CDR2 YFSETQ. V was cut by 0 bases and J by 4 bases, with 11 bases left in between. This chain's CDR3 is CASSLVGGGYNEQFF. In DNA form, the CDR3 reads TGCGCCAGCAGCTTGGTGGGGGGCGGATACAATGAGCAGTTCTTC.

The rearrangement joins TRBV5-1 to TRBJ2-7; D ambiguous. Germline lookup yields CDR1 SGHRS and CDR2 YFSETQ. This CDR3 is built from 13 residues. The ends were cut back, 0 bases at V and 4 bases at J, with 8 bases in the middle. For the CDR3, the DNA is TGCGCCAGCAGCTTGGCGGTCAATTACGAGCAGTACTTC. Translating it yields CASSLAVNYEQYF.

The sample holds a few counts of this clone. The chain couples TRBV4-2 to TRBJ2-7, with D uncertain. Trimming cost V 3 bases and J 5 bases, with 8 bases left between them. The CDR3 length is 12 residues. CDR1 is LGHNA, CDR2 YNFKEQ, per germline. CDR3 sequence: CASSQGIDEQYF. The CDR3 region has the DNA TGTGCCAGCAGCCAGGGGATCGACGAGCAGTACTTC.